These 20 T cell receptor beta chains share one sample of origin, sequenced in a study of brain T cells in children with intractable seizures. The assay was immunoSEQ multiplex PCR, and TCRdb's table has in-frame clones only and misses some. This table has approximately 110,000 clones, approximately 94% appearing once. The specimen was peripheral blood, collected at surgery. The receptors shown here come from a boy less than two years old with hemimegalencephaly and intractable seizures.

Only one count was recorded for this clone. The rearrangement joins TRBV27 to TRBJ2-5, with D perhaps matching TRBD2 (5 bases). The CDR3 consists of 13 residues. From germline, CDR1 is MNHEY and CDR2 SMNVEV (reference sequence). Between the trimmed V and J ends, which lost 6 bases and 0 bases, there was a span of 8 bases. This CDR3 is CASRTGNQETQYF. The CDR3, as DNA: TGTGCCAGCAGAACCGGGAACCAAGAGACCCAGTACTTC.

The rearrangement uses TRBV7-8 and TRBJ2-7; TRBD1 matches at 9 bases. J lost 5 bases, V lost 5 bases, and 16 bases had no gene match. Looked up from germline, CDR1 is SGHVS and CDR2 is FQNEAQ. This CDR3 comprises 17 residues. CDR3 protein: CASSAVLDRGMANEQYF. CDR3 DNA: TGTGCCAGCAGCGCCGTACTAGACAGGGGGATGGCGAACGAGCAGTACTTC.

V and J are TRBV11-2 and TRBJ1-1, with D perhaps matching TRBD1 (5 bases). The CDR3 is 14 residues long. Trimming pared 5 bases from V and 4 bases from J, leaving 14 bases between. Germline CDR1 is SGHAT and CDR2 is FQNNGV. The CDR3 region has the DNA TGTGCCAGCAGCCTCGCGGTGGGGGGCACTGAAGCTTTCTTT. This gives the protein CASSLAVGGTEAFF. Full variable domain (rest looked up from reference TRBV11-2 and TRBJ1-1): EAGVAQSPRYKIIEKRQSVAFWCNPISGHATLYWYQQILGQGPKLLIQFQNNGVVDDSQLPKDRFSAERLKGVDSTLKIQPAKLEDSAVYLCASSLAVGGTEAFFGQGTRLTVV.

The V gene is TRBV18, the J gene TRBJ2-7, with 12 nucleotides matching TRBD1. Germline V gives CDR1 KGHSH, CDR2 LQKENI. The CDR3 contains 16 residues. With V trimmed by 3 bases and J by 7 bases, 10 bases remained unmatched. The CDR3 nucleotides are TGTGCCAGCTCACCCACCCGGGACAGGGGGCTGGGGGAGCAGTACTTC. Amino acid sequence: CASSPTRDRGLGEQYF.

In this sample, this clone turned up once. The chain carries TRBV7-8 and TRBJ2-6; D gene uncertain. The length of the CDR3 is 13 residues. CDR1 is SGHVS and CDR2 is FQNEAQ in the germline V gene. With 6 bases removed from V and 4 bases from J, the gap between germline ends came to 7 bases. The chain's CDR3 is CASRVSGANVLTF. The CDR3 DNA reads TGTGCCAGCAGGGTATCCGGGGCCAACGTCCTGACTTTC.

The rearrangement links TRBV5-5 to TRBJ2-3; D perhaps matches TRBD1 (5 bases). CDR1 is SGHKS, CDR2 YYEKEE, per germline (reference sequence). This CDR3 is built from 13 residues. Trimming took off 0 bases at V and 3 bases at J, with 5 bases between the two ends. DNA of the CDR3: TGTGCCAGCAGCTTGGCAGGGACAGATACGCAGTATTTT. It is translated as CASSLAGTDTQYF.

The rearrangement links TRBV24-1 to TRBJ2-3, with 7 bases aligning to TRBD1. The germline CDR1 and CDR2 sequences are KGHDR and SFDVKD. The CDR3 runs to 16 residues. The V segment lost 5 bases and the J segment 3 bases; nucleotides outside the gene matches: 10. The CDR3 reads CATSGGAQGSTDTQYF. CDR3 DNA sequence: TGTGCCACCAGTGGAGGAGCACAGGGGTCTACAGATACGCAGTATTTT.

This chain connects TRBV7-6 to TRBJ2-7, with TRBD2 identical over 9 bases. The CDR3 is 14 residues long. Germline CDR1 SGHVS, CDR2 FNYEAQ. V lost 5 bases and J lost 2; bases outside the gene matches: 4. As DNA, the CDR3 is TGTGCCAGCAGCCTTATAGCGGGAGCCTACGAGCAGTACTTC. This sequence encodes CASSLIAGAYEQYF.

This chain joins TRBV6-2 or TRBV6-3 and TRBJ2-1; maybe TRBD2 (5 bases). Trimming left V 4 bases short and J 4 bases short, with 14 bases between. This CDR3 comprises 15 residues. Germline CDR1 reads MNHEY; CDR2 reads SVGEGT. The CDR3, as DNA: TGTGCCAGCAGTTTAGAGGGTGGAGGTTACAATGAGCAGTTCTTC. It codes for CASSLEGGGYNEQFF.

This chain joins TRBV28 and TRBJ1-5; D not resolved. This CDR3 region has 13 residues. The V end lost 3 bases, the J end lost 6 bases, and 9 bases lay between the germline ends. Germline loops: CDR1 MDHEN, CDR2 SYDVKM. As DNA, the CDR3 is TGTGCCAGCAGTTTCGGCCCGGGTCAGCCCCAGCATTTT. It translates to CASSFGPGQPQHF.

The chain employs TRBV28 and TRBJ1-5; 7 positions match TRBD1. Germline V gives CDR1 MDHEN, CDR2 SYDVKM. Trimming at V came to 10 bases and at J to 4 bases, leaving 7 bases not matched to a gene. CDR3 length equals 13 residues. Here the CDR3 reads CATRDSLNQPQHF. The DNA for the CDR3 is TGTGCCACCCGGGACAGTTTAAATCAGCCCCAGCATTTT.

The V gene is TRBV7-6, the J gene TRBJ2-1; D is perhaps TRBD1 (6 bases). Per the germline V gene, CDR1 is SGHVS and CDR2 is FNYEAQ. The V gene lost 1 base and the J gene lost 6 bases, with 13 bases spanning the gap. This CDR3 is 15 amino acids long. This CDR3 reads CASSLGGPFSNEQFF. In DNA form, the CDR3 reads TGTGCCAGCAGCTTAGGGGGGCCCTTCAGCAATGAGCAGTTCTTC. Full variable domain (outside the CDR3, taken from reference TRBV7-6 and TRBJ2-1): GAGVSQSPRYKVTKRGQDVALRCDPISGHVSLYWYRQALGQGPEFLTYFNYEAQQDKSGLPNDRFSAERPEGSISTLTIQRTEQRDSAMYRCASSLGGPFSNEQFFGPGTRLTVL.

V gene TRBV2 combines with J gene TRBJ2-7, with TRBD1 as a possible D gene (8 bases). This CDR3 has 15 residues. V was pared by 8 bases and J by 4 bases, with 21 bases between. Germline lookup yields CDR1 SNHLY and CDR2 FYNNEI. CDR3 residues: CASSSNDRGGYEQYF. The CDR3 DNA reads as TGTGCCAGCTCCTCAAACGACAGGGGAGGGTACGAGCAGTACTTC. Drawing the rest from reference TRBV2 and TRBJ2-7, the complete variable domain is EPEVTQTPSHQVTQMGQEVILRCVPISNHLYFYWYRQILGQKVEFLVSFYNNEISEKSEIFDDQFSVERPDGSNFTLKIRSTKLEDSAMYFCASSSNDRGGYEQYFGPGTRLTVT.

The rearrangement uses TRBV6-5 and TRBJ1-2; perhaps TRBD1 as D (6 bases). Trimming shortened V by 10 bases and J by 8 bases, and 17 bases separated the two germline ends. Germline-derived CDR1 and CDR2 are MNHEY and SVGAGI. The CDR3 has 12 residues. The DNA for the CDR3 is TGTGCCACCAAAAACAGGGAGGCCGGCTACACCTTC. This encodes CATKNREAGYTF.

DNA for the CDR3: TGTGCCAGCAATACCCCGAGGGGCGGGAGAGGGACCCAGTACTTC. It yields the protein CASNTPRGGRGTQYF. The chain couples TRBV28 to TRBJ2-5, with TRBD2 matching over 7 bases. The V and J ends lost 7 bases and 7 bases, in that order; junction bases with no gene match: 15. The CDR3 is 15 amino acids. Germline values: CDR1 MDHEN, CDR2 SYDVKM.

The V call is TRBV3-1 (or the pseudogene TRBV3-2), the J call TRBJ2-7; D perhaps matches TRBD1 (5 bases). V dropped 5 bases and J dropped 5 bases, with 16 bases sitting between them. The germline CDR1 and CDR2 sequences are LGHDT and YNNKEL (reference sequence). This CDR3 contains 14 residues. CDR3 residues: CASSDRLTAHEQYF. The CDR3 DNA sequence: TGTGCCAGCAGCGACCGCCTGACAGCCCACGAGCAGTACTTC.

The chain couples TRBV19 to TRBJ1-5, with 10 bases fitting TRBD1. The CDR3 consists of 14 residues. With V trimmed by 7 bases and J by 7 bases, 7 bases remained unmatched. Germline CDR1 is LNHDA and CDR2 is SQIVND (reference sequence). The DNA for the CDR3 is TGTGCCAGTACCAAGACAGGGGGCGGGCAGCCCCAGCATTTT. It is translated as CASTKTGGGQPQHF. The full variable domain, its missing parts supplied by reference TRBV19 and TRBJ1-5, is DGGITQSPKYLFRKEGQNVTLSCEQNLNHDAMYWYRQDPGQGLRLIYYSQIVNDFQKGDIAEGYSVSREKKESFPLTVTSAQKNPTAFYLCASTKTGGGQPQHFGDGTRLSIL.

In DNA, the CDR3 is TGCGCCAGCAGGGGATTCTCCGGGTACAATGAGCAGTTCTTC. It encodes CASRGFSGYNEQFF. The chain carries TRBV10-2 and TRBJ2-1; D call uncertain. Trimming left V 6 bases short and J 4 bases short, with 13 bases between. The germline CDR1 and CDR2 sequences are WSHSY and SAAADI. This CDR3 has 14 amino acids.

The chain recombines TRBV6-4 with TRBJ2-2; 8 nucleotides align to TRBD2. The ends lost 7 bases at V and 5 bases at J; junction bases unmatched: 3. Germline CDR1 is MRHNA and CDR2 is SNTAGT. The CDR3 covers 13 residues. CDR3 in DNA: TGTGCCAGCAAGGCTAGCGGGACCGGGGAGCTGTTTTTT. Translating it yields CASKASGTGELFF.

The chain is built from TRBV28 and TRBJ2-7, with TRBD2 matching over 7 bases. The CDR3 has 17 amino acids. The V segment lost 5 bases and the J segment 0 bases; nucleotides outside the gene matches: 13. Germline assignment: CDR1 MDHEN and CDR2 SYDVKM. Here the CDR3 DNA reads TGTGCCAGCAGTAACACTCTGGGAGGGCTGAGCTCCTACGAGCAGTACTTC. Translation: CASSNTLGGLSSYEQYF.